This T cell receptor (beta chain) emerged from a study of T cell changes during pregnancy in multiple sclerosis. The trim removed 11 bases at V and 2 bases at J, leaving 11 bases unmatched. This CDR3 is built from 14 residues. Looked up from germline, CDR1 is SNHLY and CDR2 is FYNNEI. Using immunoSEQ multiplex PCR, the repertoire was profiled, and TCRdb retains in-frame clones only, with some absent. Of around 40,000 clones detected, nearly 90% appear once; the ten largest clones hold 1% to 1.5%. This specimen was CD4+ T cells from peripheral blood mononuclear cells, taken in the first trimester of pregnancy. The rearrangement uses TRBV2 and TRBJ2-7, with 8 bases identical to TRBD1. This sequence was found in a female donor with multiple sclerosis, enrolled in a pregnancy study. The DNA for the CDR3 is TGTGCCGGGGCTATCATGACAGGGGCCTACGAGCAGTACTTC. Translated: CAGAIMTGAYEQYF.